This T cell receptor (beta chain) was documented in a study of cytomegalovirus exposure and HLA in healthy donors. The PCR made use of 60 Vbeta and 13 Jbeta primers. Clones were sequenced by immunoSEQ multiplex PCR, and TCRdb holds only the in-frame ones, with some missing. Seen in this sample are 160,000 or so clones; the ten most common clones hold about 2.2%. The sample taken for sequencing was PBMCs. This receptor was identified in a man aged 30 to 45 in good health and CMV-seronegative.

CDR3: CASSFTSGSIYEQYF. CDR3 in DNA: TGTGCCAGCAGTTTTACTAGCGGGAGTATCTACGAGCAGTACTTC. The chain links TRBV28 to TRBJ2-7; 11 nucleotides align to TRBD2. V shed 3 bases, J shed 3 bases, and the junction held 4 bases outside the gene matches. CDR3 length: 15 residues. CDR1 is MDHEN, CDR2 SYDVKM, per germline.